The 2 T cell receptor beta chains listed next were all sequenced from one sample in a study of T cell repertoires in cytomegalovirus infection. TCRdb reprocessed the reads via MiXCR and lists one record per CDR3 protein. The sample yields 200,000 to 300,000 distinct CDR3 sequences, 9.1% seen once. The sample consisted of PBMCs. Receptor source: a human donor in good health (CMV status not recorded). Some clones in this sample may be carry-over from other donors' samples.

This chain links TRBV7-2 with TRBJ2-7; a possible D gene is TRBD1 (5 bases). Germline CDR1 SGHTA, CDR2 FQGNSA. CDR3 length: 15 amino acids. Trimming took 2 bases from V and 0 from J, leaving 11 bases between them. CDR3: CASSLRGRLSYEQYF. In DNA form, the CDR3 reads TGTGCCAGCAGCTTAAGGGGCAGGCTCTCCTACGAGCAGTACTTC. Based on the CDR3 plus reference TRBV7-2 and TRBJ2-7, the full variable domain is GAGVSQSPSNKVTEKGKDVELRCDPISGHTALYWYRQSLGQGLEFLIYFQGNSAPDKSGLPSDRFSAERTGGSVSTLTIQRTQQEDSAVYLCASSLRGRLSYEQYFGPGTRLTVT.

V is TRBV7-9 and J is TRBJ2-2, with a possible D match to TRBD2 (6 bases). The CDR3 loop spans 14 amino acids. V was cut by 9 bases and J by 0 bases, with 11 bases left in between. In germline, CDR1 is SEHNR, CDR2 FQNEAQ (reference sequence). The CDR3: CARKGLSNTGELFF. The DNA of the CDR3 is TGTGCCAGGAAGGGACTTTCGAACACCGGGGAGCTGTTTTTT. Combining the CDR3 with reference TRBV7-9 and TRBJ2-2 gives the whole variable domain DTGVSQNPRHKITKRGQNVTFRCDPISEHNRLYWYRQTLGQGPEFLTYFQNEAQLEKSRLLSDRFSAERPKGSFSTLEIQRTEQGDSAMYLCARKGLSNTGELFFGEGSRLTVL.